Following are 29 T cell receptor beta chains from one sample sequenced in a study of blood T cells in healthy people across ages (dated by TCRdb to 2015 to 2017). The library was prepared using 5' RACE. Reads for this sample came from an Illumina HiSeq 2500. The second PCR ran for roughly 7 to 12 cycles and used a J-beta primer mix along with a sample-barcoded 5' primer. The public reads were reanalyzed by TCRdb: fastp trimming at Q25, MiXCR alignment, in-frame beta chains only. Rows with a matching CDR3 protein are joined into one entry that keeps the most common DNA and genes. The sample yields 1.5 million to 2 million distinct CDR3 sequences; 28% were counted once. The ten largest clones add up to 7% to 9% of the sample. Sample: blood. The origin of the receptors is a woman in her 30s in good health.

CDR3 sequence reads: CASSTADSNQPQHF. For the CDR3, the DNA is TGTGCCAGCAGTACGGCGGATAGCAATCAGCCCCAGCATTTT. The chain employs TRBV12-3 or TRBV12-4 and TRBJ1-5; D not resolved. The CDR3 loop spans 14 amino acids. Trimming removed 5 bases from V and 0 bases from J, with 8 bases in between.

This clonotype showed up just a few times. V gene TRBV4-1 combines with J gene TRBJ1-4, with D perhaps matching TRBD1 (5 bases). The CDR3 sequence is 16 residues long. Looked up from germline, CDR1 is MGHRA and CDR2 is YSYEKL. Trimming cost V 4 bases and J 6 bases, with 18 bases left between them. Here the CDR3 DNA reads TGCGCCAGCAGCCCCCCGGGGGGGTCCGACCATGAAAAACTGTTTTTT. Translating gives CASSPPGGSDHEKLFF.

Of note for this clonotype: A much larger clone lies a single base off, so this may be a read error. The CDR3 reads CASSATSSGVNEQFF. In DNA, the CDR3 is TGTGCCAGCAGTGCCACGTCGTCGGGGGTTAATGAGCAGTTCTTC. The gene calls are TRBV27 and TRBJ2-1; possibly TRBD2 for D (6 bases). V was clipped by 5 bases and J by 7 bases, with 18 bases between them. Germline loops: CDR1 MNHEY, CDR2 SMNVEV (reference sequence). The CDR3 is 15 residues long.

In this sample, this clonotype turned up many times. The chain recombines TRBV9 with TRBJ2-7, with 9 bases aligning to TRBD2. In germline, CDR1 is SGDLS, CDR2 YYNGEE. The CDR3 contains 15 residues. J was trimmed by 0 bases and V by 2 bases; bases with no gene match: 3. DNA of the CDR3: TGTGCCAGCAGCGTTGGGACTAGCAACTCCTACGAGCAGTACTTC. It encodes CASSVGTSNSYEQYF.

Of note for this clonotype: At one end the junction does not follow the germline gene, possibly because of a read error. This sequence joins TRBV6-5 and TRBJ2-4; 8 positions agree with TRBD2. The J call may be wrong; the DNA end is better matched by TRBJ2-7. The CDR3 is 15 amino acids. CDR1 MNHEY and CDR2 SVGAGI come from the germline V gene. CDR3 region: CAGSSLAGRVGEQYF. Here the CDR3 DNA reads TGTGCCGGCAGTTCCCTAGCGGGCCGGGTAGGCGAGCAGTACTTC.

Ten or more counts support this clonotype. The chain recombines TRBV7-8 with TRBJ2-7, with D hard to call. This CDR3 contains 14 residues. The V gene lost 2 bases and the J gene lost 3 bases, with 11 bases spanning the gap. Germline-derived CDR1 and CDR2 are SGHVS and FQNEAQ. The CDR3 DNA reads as TGTGCCAGCAGCTTAATGCCATCACTCTACGAGCAGTACTTC. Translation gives CASSLMPSLYEQYF.

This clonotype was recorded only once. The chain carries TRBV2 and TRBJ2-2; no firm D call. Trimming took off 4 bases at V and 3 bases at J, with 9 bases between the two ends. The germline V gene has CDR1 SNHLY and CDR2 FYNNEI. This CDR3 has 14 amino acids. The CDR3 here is CASSVGRYTGELFF. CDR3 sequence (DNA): TGTGCCAGCAGTGTTGGGCGGTACACCGGGGAGCTGTTTTTT.

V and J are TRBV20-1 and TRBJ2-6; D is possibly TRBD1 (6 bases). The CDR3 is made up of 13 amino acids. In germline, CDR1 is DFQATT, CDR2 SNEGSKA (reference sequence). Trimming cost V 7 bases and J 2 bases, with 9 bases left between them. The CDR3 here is CSVNRAGANVLTF. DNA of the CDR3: TGCAGTGTGAACAGGGCTGGGGCCAACGTCCTGACTTTC.

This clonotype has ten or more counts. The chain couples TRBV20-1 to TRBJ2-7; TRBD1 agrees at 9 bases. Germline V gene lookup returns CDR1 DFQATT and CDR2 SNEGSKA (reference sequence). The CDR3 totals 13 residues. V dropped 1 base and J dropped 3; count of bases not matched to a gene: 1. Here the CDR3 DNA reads TGCAGTGCTAGAGGGGGACAGGGCTACGAGCAGTACTTC. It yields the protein CSARGGQGYEQYF.

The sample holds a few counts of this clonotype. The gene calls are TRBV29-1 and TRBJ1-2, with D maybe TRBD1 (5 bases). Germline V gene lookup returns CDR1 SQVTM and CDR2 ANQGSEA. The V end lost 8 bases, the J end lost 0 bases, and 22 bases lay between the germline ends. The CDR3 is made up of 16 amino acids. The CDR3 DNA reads TGCAGCACAATAGGTACCGGGACTGCCTCTAACTATGGCTACACCTTC. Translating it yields CSTIGTGTASNYGYTF.

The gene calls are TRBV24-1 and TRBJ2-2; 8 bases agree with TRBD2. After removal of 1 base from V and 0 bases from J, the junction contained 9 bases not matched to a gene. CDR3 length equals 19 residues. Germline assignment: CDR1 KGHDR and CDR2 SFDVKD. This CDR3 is CATSDLSAGGPSNTGELFF. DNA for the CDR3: TGTGCCACCAGTGATTTAAGTGCGGGGGGCCCATCGAACACCGGGGAGCTGTTTTTT.

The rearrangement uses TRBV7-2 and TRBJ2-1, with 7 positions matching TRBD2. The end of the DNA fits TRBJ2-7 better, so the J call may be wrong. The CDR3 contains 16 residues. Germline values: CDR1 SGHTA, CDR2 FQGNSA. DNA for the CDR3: TGTGCCAGCAGCTTTGGGAGCGGGGTCTCCTACAATGAGCAGTACTTC. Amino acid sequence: CASSFGSGVSYNEQYF.

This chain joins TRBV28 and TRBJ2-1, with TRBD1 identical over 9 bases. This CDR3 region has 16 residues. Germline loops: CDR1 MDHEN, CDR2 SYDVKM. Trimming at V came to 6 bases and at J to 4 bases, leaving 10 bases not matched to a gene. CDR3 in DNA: TGTGCCAGCAGCCGCGGGACAGGGTGGAGTTACAATGAGCAGTTCTTC. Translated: CASSRGTGWSYNEQFF.

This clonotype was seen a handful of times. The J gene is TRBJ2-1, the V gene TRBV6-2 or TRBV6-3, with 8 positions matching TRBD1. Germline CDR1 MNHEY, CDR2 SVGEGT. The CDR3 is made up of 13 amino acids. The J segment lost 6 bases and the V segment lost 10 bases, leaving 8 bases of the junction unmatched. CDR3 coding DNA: TGTGCCATCAGACAGGGGATCATCAATGAGCAGTTCTTC. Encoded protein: CAIRQGIINEQFF.

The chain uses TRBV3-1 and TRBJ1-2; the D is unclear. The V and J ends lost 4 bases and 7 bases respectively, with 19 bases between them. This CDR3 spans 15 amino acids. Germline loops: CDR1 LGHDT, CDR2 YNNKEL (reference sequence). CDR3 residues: CASSRNRAEVSGYTF. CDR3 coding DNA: TGTGCCAGCAGCCGAAACCGGGCCGAAGTCTCTGGCTACACCTTC.

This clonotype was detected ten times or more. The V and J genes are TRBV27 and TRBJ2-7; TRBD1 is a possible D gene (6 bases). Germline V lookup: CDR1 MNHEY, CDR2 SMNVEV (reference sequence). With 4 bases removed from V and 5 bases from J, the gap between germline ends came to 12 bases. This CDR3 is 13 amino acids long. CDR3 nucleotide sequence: TGTGCCAGCAGTTACAGGGACGTCAACGAGCAGTACTTC. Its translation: CASSYRDVNEQYF.

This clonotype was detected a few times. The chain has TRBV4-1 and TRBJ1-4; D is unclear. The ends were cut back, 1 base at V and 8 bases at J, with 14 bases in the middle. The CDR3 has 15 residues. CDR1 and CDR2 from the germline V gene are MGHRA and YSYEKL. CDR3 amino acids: CASSQGVEAPEKLFF. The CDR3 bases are TGCGCCAGCAGCCAAGGGGTGGAGGCGCCAGAAAAACTGTTTTTT.

The CDR3 here is CASSRTGGQGVSEQYF. The CDR3 DNA reads as TGTGCCAGCAGTCGGACAGGGGGCCAGGGGGTAAGCGAGCAGTACTTC. This chain joins TRBV2 and TRBJ2-5; 11 bases are shared with TRBD1. Gene TRBJ2-7 matches the end of the DNA better, so the J call may be wrong. CDR3 length: 16 amino acids. The germline CDR1 and CDR2 sequences are SNHLY and FYNNEI.

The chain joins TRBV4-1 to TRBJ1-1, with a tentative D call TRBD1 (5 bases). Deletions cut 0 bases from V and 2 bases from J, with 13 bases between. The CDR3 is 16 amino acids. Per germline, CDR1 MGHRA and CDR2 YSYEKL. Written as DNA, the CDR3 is TGCGCCAGCAGCCAAGATCTCCCAGGGACTAACACTGAAGCTTTCTTT. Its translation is CASSQDLPGTNTEAFF.

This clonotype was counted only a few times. CDR3 region: CSAPDVNHGYTF. The CDR3 bases are TGCAGTGCTCCGGACGTCAACCATGGCTACACCTTC. The V call is TRBV20-1, the J call TRBJ1-2, with D unclear. This CDR3 comprises 12 residues. Deletions cut 5 bases from V and 6 bases from J, with 13 bases between. Germline V gene lookup returns CDR1 DFQATT and CDR2 SNEGSKA (reference sequence).

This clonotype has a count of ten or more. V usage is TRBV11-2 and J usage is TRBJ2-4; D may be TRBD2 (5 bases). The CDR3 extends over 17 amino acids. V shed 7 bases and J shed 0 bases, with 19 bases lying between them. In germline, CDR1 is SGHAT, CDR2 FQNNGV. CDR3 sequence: CASMAAGGATAKNIQYF. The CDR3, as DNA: TGTGCCAGCATGGCGGCGGGCGGAGCTACAGCCAAAAACATTCAGTACTTC.

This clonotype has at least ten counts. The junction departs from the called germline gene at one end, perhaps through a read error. CDR3 in DNA: TGCGCCAGCAGCGAAGACGCGGGAGGGTCCTACGAGCAGTACTTC. Protein sequence: CASSEDAGGSYEQYF. The chain employs TRBV4-3 and TRBJ2-7, with 9 bases matching TRBD2. Germline V gives CDR1 LGHNA, CDR2 YSLEER. This CDR3 comprises 15 residues.

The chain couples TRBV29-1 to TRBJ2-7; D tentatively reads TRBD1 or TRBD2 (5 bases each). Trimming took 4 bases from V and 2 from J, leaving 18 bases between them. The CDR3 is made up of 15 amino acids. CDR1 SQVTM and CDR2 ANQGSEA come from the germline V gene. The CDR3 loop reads CSVVGVGQGAYEQYF. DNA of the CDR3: TGCAGCGTTGTTGGAGTGGGGCAGGGAGCCTACGAGCAGTACTTC.

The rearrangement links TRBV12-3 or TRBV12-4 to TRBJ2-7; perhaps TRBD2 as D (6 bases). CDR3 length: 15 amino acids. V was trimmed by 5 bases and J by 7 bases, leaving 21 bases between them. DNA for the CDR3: TGTGCCAGCAGTCCCGGGACTTTACACCACAATGAGCAGTACTTC. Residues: CASSPGTLHHNEQYF.

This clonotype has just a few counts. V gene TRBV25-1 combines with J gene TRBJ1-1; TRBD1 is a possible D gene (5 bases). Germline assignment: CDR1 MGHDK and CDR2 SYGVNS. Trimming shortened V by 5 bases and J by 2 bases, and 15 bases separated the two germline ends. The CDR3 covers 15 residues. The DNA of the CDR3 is TGTGCCAGCAGTCCAGGGTATGCAATTAACACTGAAGCTTTCTTT. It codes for CASSPGYAINTEAFF.

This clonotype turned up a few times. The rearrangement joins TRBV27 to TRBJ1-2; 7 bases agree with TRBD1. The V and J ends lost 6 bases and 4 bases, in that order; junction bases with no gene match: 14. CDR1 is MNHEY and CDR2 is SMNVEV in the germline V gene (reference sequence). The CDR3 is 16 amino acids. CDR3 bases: TGTGCCAGCAGCTTAACCGGGACAGCCTATCCCTATGGCTACACCTTC. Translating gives CASSLTGTAYPYGYTF.

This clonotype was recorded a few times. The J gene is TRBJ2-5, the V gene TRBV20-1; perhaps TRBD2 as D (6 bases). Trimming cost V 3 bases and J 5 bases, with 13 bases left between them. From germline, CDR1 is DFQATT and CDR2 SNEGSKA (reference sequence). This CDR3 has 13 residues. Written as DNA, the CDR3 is TGCAGTGCTAGTGGGGGGACTTGGGAGACCCAGTACTTC. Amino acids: CSASGGTWETQYF.

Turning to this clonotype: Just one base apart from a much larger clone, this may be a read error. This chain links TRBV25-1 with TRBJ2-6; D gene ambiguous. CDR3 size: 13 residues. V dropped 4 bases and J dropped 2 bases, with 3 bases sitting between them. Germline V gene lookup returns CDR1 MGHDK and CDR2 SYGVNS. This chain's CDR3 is CASSGTGANVLTF. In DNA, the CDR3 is TGTGCCAGCAGTGGGACTGGGGCCAACGTCCTGACTTTC.

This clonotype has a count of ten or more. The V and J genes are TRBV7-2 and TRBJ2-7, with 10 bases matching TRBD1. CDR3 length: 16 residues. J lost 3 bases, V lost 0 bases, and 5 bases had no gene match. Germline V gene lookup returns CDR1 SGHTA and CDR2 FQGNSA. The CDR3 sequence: CASSLAGTGDLYEQYF. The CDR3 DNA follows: TGTGCCAGCAGCTTAGCGGGGACAGGGGACCTCTACGAGCAGTACTTC.